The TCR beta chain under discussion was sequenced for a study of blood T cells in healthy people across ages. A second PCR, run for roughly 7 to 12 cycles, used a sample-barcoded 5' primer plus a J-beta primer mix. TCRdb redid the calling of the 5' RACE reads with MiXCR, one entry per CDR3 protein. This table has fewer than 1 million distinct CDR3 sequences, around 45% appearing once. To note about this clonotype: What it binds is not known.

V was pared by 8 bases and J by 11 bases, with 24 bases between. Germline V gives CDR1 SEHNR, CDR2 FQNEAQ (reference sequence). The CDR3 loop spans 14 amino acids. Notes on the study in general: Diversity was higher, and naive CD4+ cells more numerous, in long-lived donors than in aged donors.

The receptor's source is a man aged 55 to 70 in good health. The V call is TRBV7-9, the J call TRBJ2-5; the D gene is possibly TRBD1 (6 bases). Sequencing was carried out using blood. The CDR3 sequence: CASQTGSSYNEQYF. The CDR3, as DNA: TGTGCCAGCCAAACAGGGTCATCCTACAATGAGCAGTACTTC.